This T cell receptor (beta chain) derives from a study of blood T cell repertoires in COVID-19 (dated by TCRdb to about 2020). About the full investigation: Samples from collaborators originated in the United States, Italy and Spain and spanned both the acute and convalescent phases of COVID-19. The prospective study material was composed of cDNA or gDNA derived from T cells, B-cell-depleted T cells, or PBMCs. The dataset comprised deeply sampled blood TCRbeta repertoires from subjects exposed to, actively infected with, or recovered from COVID-19. The repertoires were released in a freely available public database meant as a resource for research on the immune response to SARS-CoV-2. The samples were drawn from the first 160 participants of the ongoing ImmuneRACE study and from 950 to 1,500 subjects provided by 6 global collaborators. Nearly every sample came with metadata listing a de-identified subject ID, COVID-19 status, age in years and sex. Where available, HLA class I and class II types were taken from metadata supplied by the sample provider and were not determined by assay-based typing. What the research found in general, with its limitations: Clinical and demographic metadata were provided uncurated, with the amount varying by source and participant.

Spanning cysteine to phenylalanine, the CDR3 consists of 16 amino acids. CDR3 DNA only is kept here, 48 bases in frame from base 1. In the germline V gene (reference sequence), CDR1 corresponds to LNHNV and CDR2 to YYDKDF. Trimming leaves V shorter by 5 bases and J shorter by 5 bases, with the junction holding 7 bases beyond the gene matches. The collaborating institutions used their own protocols to collect whole blood in K2EDTA tubes. For TCRbeta analysis, collaborator samples were shipped as frozen whole blood, as isolated PBMCs, or as DNA extracted from either sample type. Concerning this clone itself: This receptor's antigen is unknown. There are no base qualities to consult, and no much larger clone falls within one base.

TCRbeta CDR3 regions were amplified from genomic DNA using the immunoSEQ Assay, a bias-controlled multiplex PCR. The published analysis was carried out like this. Nucleated cell counts per sample were estimated from amplification of reference gene primers within the assay. To quantify the absolute abundance of each unique TCRbeta CDR3 rearrangement, sequence reads were collapsed and filtered. For each sample, productive Simpson clonality was calculated as the square root of Simpson's diversity index across productive rearrangements. The table comes from immuneACCESS by way of TCRdb, which keeps in-frame sequences with V and J called. Part of the clones is missing from these tables; in studies checked, under half for an unresolved V gene and the rest for unknown reasons. For V, J and clone size, that table is used; D and trimming come from the DNA. Here the sample has 180,000 or so clones; 70% to 90% occur a single time. Jointly, the top ten make up 0.99% of the sample.

The V and J genes are TRBV15 and TRBJ2-7; 15 bases in between match TRBD2. The source of this sequence is a man between 18 and 29 years old with acute or convalescent COVID-19. The sample consisted of peripheral blood. The CDR3 region has the sequence CATSAGLAGGRDEQYF. DNA sequence: TGTGCCACCAGCGCGGGACTAGCGGGGGGCAGAGACGAGCAGTACTTC.